Below, 14 T cell receptor beta chains from the same sample are listed, as sequenced in a study of OX40 agonist ivuxolimab in advanced cancers. TCRdb's copy holds only in-frame clones and misses some; the assay was immunoSEQ multiplex PCR. The profile covers 95,000 to 120,000 clones, with around 93% appearing a single time and over 0.6% taken by the ten largest. This material consisted of CD4+ or CD8+ T cells sorted from blood, taken in a trial of the OX40 agonist ivuxolimab. The receptors shown here come from an adult with an advanced solid tumor such as melanoma, head and neck, liver or kidney cancer.

The chain links TRBV5-1 to TRBJ2-1, with TRBD2 identical over 9 bases. The CDR3 sequence is 14 residues long. After removal of 4 bases from V and 5 bases from J, the junction contained 4 bases not matched to a gene. From germline, CDR1 is SGHRS and CDR2 YFSETQ. The CDR3 sequence is CASSTRTSDNEQFF. The CDR3 DNA reads TGCGCCAGCAGCACTCGGACTAGCGACAATGAGCAGTTCTTC.

In nucleotides, the CDR3 is TGTGCCAGCAGCCAAACCTCGACGGTGAACACTGAAGCTTTCTTT. Its translation: CASSQTSTVNTEAFF. The rearrangement uses TRBV6-6 and TRBJ1-1; D uncertain. This CDR3 is built from 15 residues. Per the germline V gene, CDR1 is MNHNY and CDR2 is SVGAGI (reference sequence). Trimming left V 6 bases short and J 0 bases short, with 14 bases between.

The chain combines TRBV27 with TRBJ2-7; TRBD1 matches at 8 bases. Trimming removed 2 bases from V and 6 bases from J; junction bases left unmatched: 3. Germline assignment: CDR1 MNHEY and CDR2 SMNVEV (reference sequence). The CDR3 is 13 amino acids. Here the CDR3 reads CASSLETGVEQYF. CDR3 sequence (DNA): TGTGCCAGCAGTTTAGAGACAGGGGTCGAGCAGTACTTC.

The rearrangement uses TRBV4-2 and TRBJ2-2, with 7 bases identical to TRBD2. The CDR3 covers 16 residues. The J segment lost 3 bases and the V segment lost 2 bases, leaving 6 bases of the junction unmatched. CDR1 is LGHNA, CDR2 YNFKEQ, per germline. In nucleotides, the CDR3 is TGTGCCAGCAGCCAACTCTCTAGCGGAGACACCGGGGAGCTGTTTTTT. Its translation is CASSQLSSGDTGELFF.

The CDR3 coding sequence is TGTGCCAGCAGTATCTCCGGGACAGGGGTAAATGAGCAGTTCTTC. This translates into CASSISGTGVNEQFF. V usage is TRBV28 and J usage is TRBJ2-1; the match to TRBD1 covers 10 bases. The CDR3 covers 15 residues. V gave up 5 bases and J gave up 7 bases; unmatched junction bases: 8. Germline CDR1 is MDHEN and CDR2 is SYDVKM.

The V and J genes are TRBV6-4 and TRBJ1-2; D unclear. There are 11 residues in the CDR3. CDR1 and CDR2 from the germline V gene are MRHNA and SNTAGT. V lost 8 bases and J 2 bases, leaving 6 bases between the germline ends. The CDR3 protein is CASSDNYGYTF. CDR3 bases: TGTGCCAGCTCAGACAACTATGGCTACACCTTC.

The V and J genes are TRBV2 and TRBJ1-5; 7 bases are a match to TRBD1. The CDR3 sequence is 11 residues long. CDR1 is SNHLY and CDR2 is FYNNEI in the germline V gene. Trimming removed 6 bases from V and 14 bases from J; junction bases left unmatched: 7. The CDR3 loop is CASRQGGKEHF. DNA of the CDR3: TGTGCCAGCAGGCAGGGGGGAAAAGAGCATTTT.

J is TRBJ1-4 and V is TRBV5-1; D is unresolved. The V end lost 4 bases, the J end lost 8 bases, and 15 bases lay between the germline ends. The CDR3 is 14 residues long. Germline V gene sequence: CDR1 SGHRS, CDR2 YFSETQ. Written as DNA, the CDR3 is TGCGCCAGCAGCCCCCTTAGTGGTGGGGAAAAACTGTTTTTT. It yields the protein CASSPLSGGEKLFF.

Only one count was recorded for this clone. This sequence joins TRBV18 and TRBJ2-5; D is ambiguous. The CDR3 totals 13 residues. V gave up 3 bases and J gave up 5 bases, with 10 bases separating them. Germline CDR1 and CDR2: KGHSH and LQKENI. For the CDR3, the DNA is TGTGCCAGCTCACCTAAAGAGAGGGAGACCCAGTACTTC. Translation gives CASSPKERETQYF.

The V call is TRBV7-9, the J call TRBJ1-2; D possibly corresponds to TRBD1 (6 bases). Per germline, CDR1 SEHNR and CDR2 FQNEAQ (reference sequence). Trimming pared 5 bases from V and 1 base from J, leaving 14 bases between. The CDR3 totals 15 residues. The CDR3 here is CASSRSMDSNYGYTF. In DNA form, the CDR3 reads TGTGCCAGCAGCCGCAGCATGGACAGTAACTATGGCTACACCTTC.

The chain employs TRBV5-1 and TRBJ2-1; the D gene is possibly TRBD1 (6 bases). V was trimmed by 4 bases and J by 3 bases, leaving 14 bases between them. The CDR3 totals 15 residues. The germline CDR1 and CDR2 sequences are SGHRS and YFSETQ. CDR3 DNA sequence: TGCGCCAGCAGCGGGGGCCCGGGCAGCTACAATGAGCAGTTCTTC. This translates into CASSGGPGSYNEQFF.

The chain uses TRBV19 and TRBJ2-1; 7 bases agree with TRBD2. The CDR3 extends over 16 amino acids. Germline lookup yields CDR1 LNHDA and CDR2 SQIVND (reference sequence). V trimming: 1 base; J trimming: 2 bases; junction bases outside the gene matches: 5. CDR3 protein: CASSIGPSGTYNEQFF. CDR3 nucleotide sequence: TGTGCCAGTAGTATAGGGCCTAGCGGAACCTACAATGAGCAGTTCTTC.

V gene TRBV6-1 combines with J gene TRBJ1-5; a possible D gene is TRBD1 (5 bases). The CDR3 runs 12 residues. V lost 6 bases and J 7 bases, leaving 10 bases between the germline ends. Germline V CDR1 and CDR2: MNHNS, SASEGT. CDR3 DNA: TGTGCCAGCAGGGGACTCGAGCAGCCCCAGCATTTT. Amino acids: CASRGLEQPQHF.

The chain couples TRBV28 to TRBJ1-1; D remains unclear. The CDR3 length is 14 residues. The germline CDR1 and CDR2 sequences are MDHEN and SYDVKM. Trimming removed 2 bases at V and 0 bases at J, with 7 bases between. CDR3 DNA sequence: TGTGCCAGCAGTTTACCGTACATGAACACTGAAGCTTTCTTT. The encoded protein is CASSLPYMNTEAFF. Using reference TRBV28 and TRBJ1-1 for the parts outside the CDR3, the full variable domain is DVKVTQSSRYLVKRTGEKVFLECVQDMDHENMFWYRQDPGLGLRLIYFSYDVKMKEKGDIPEGYSVSREKKERFSLILESASTNQTSMYLCASSLPYMNTEAFFGQGTRLTVV.